This T cell receptor (beta chain) was profiled in a study of blood T cell repertoires in COVID-19. About the research overall: Sites in the United States, Italy and Spain provided acute and convalescent COVID-19 samples. PBMCs, B-cell-depleted T cells, or T cells provided the cDNA or gDNA that made up the material.

Allocation to cohorts depended on clinical history reported by the participants. Original methodology: Amplification from reference gene primers served as the basis for estimated nucleated cell counts. TCRdb's table, derived via immunoSEQ multiplex PCR, lists solely in-frame clones and lacks some. That table furnishes V, J and clone size, whereas the DNA furnished D and trimming. This table holds roughly 250,000 clones, approximately 91% found once. The CDR3 covers 15 residues. Germline CDR1 and CDR2: MNHEY and SVGEGT. With 5 bases clipped from V and 2 bases from J, the junction kept 6 bases outside the gene matches.

What was sequenced was PBMCs or T cells enriched from blood (not recorded which). The rearrangement uses TRBV6-2 or TRBV6-3 and TRBJ1-5; 7 bases line up with TRBD1. This clonotype was obtained from a woman in her thirties or forties with acute COVID-19. CDR3 nucleotides: TGTGCCAGCAGTCTGATAGGGACAGGCAATCAGCCCCAGCATTTT. This codes for CASSLIGTGNQPQHF.